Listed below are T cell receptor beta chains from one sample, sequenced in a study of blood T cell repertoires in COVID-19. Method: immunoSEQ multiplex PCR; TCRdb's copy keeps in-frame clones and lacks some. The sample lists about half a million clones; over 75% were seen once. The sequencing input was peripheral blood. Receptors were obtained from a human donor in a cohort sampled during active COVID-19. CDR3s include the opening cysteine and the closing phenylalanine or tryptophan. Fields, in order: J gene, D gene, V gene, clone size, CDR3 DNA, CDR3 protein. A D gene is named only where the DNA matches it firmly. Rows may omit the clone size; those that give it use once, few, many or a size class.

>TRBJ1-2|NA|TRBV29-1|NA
TGCAGCGTTGAAGTATTCGACAGCTATGGCTACACCTTC
CSVEVFDSYGYTF
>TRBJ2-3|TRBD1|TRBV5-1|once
TGCGCCAGCAGCTTGTCCGTGACAGGGAGCACAGATACGCAGTATTTT
CASSLSVTGSTDTQYF
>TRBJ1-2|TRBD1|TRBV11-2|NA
TGTGCCAGCAGCCTGGGACAGGGCACCTATGGCTACACCTTC
CASSLGQGTYGYTF
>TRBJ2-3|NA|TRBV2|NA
TGTGCCAGCAGTGGGAGAGCAGGGGCGAGAGATACGCAGTATTTT
CASSGRAGARDTQYF
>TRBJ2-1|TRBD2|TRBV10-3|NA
TGTGCCATCAGCGATCTAGCGGGAGGGGGCAATGAGCAGTTCTTC
CAISDLAGGGNEQFF
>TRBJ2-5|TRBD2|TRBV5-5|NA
TGTGCCAGCAGGACGGATGCGGCGGGGGGAGAGACCCAGTACTTC
CASRTDAAGGETQYF
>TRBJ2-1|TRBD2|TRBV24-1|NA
TGTGCCACCAGTGACCGCCGACAAGCGGGAGATCGAGATGAGCAGTTCTTC
CATSDRRQAGDRDEQFF
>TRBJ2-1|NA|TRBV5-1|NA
TGCGCCAGCAGCTTTAGCGGAGGAGACTACAATGAGCAGTTCTTC
CASSFSGGDYNEQFF
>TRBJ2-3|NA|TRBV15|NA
TGTGCCACCAGCCGTAACCTGGGTGGGAGTGATGGAGATACGCAGTATTTT
CATSRNLGGSDGDTQYF
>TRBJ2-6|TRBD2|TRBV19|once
TGTGCCAGTAGTATCGGGGGGGTGAGTGGGGCCAACGTCCTGACTTTC
CASSIGGVSGANVLTF
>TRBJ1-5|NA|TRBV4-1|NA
TGCGCCAGCAGCCTAACAGGGCCCAATCAGCCCCAGCATTTT
CASSLTGPNQPQHF
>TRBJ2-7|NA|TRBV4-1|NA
TGCGCCAGCAGCCAAGTTACGGGGGAGCAGTACTTC
CASSQVTGEQYF
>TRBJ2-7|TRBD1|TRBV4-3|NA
TGCGCCAGCAGCCAATACCGGGACAGGGCCTACGAGCAGTACTTC
CASSQYRDRAYEQYF
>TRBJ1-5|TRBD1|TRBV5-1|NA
TGCGCCAGCAGCTTAACAGGGGGCGGACAGCCCCAGCATTTT
CASSLTGGGQPQHF
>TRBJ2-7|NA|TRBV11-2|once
TGTGCCAGCAGCTTTGGCCTCTACGAGCAGTACTTC
CASSFGLYEQYF
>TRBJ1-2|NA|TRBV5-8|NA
TGTGCCAGCAGCCTAGGAGTTAACTATGGCTACACCTTC
CASSLGVNYGYTF
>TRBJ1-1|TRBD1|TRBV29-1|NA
TGCAGCGTATTGACAGGGTACACTGAAGCTTTCTTT
CSVLTGYTEAFF
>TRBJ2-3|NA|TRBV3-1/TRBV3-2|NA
TGTGCCAGCAGCCGGCGTCGGGACTTAAGCACAGATACGCAGTATTTT
CASSRRRDLSTDTQYF
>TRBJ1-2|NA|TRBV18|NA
TGTGCCAGCTCACCAAGCGGAGGAAGGGGCTACACCTTC
CASSPSGGRGYTF
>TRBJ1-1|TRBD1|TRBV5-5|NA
TGTGCCAGCAGCTTTCAGGGGGGAACTGAAGCTTTCTTT
CASSFQGGTEAFF
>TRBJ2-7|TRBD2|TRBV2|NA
TGTGCCAGCAGTGGGTTGACTAGCGGATACGAGCAGTACTTC
CASSGLTSGYEQYF
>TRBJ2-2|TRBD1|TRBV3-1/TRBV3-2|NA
TGTGCCAGCAGCCAACAGGGGGCCACCGGGGAGCTGTTTTTT
CASSQQGATGELFF
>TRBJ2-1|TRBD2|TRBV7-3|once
TGTGCCAGCAGCTTAATAGGGTTAGCGGGAGGTAATGAGCAGTTCTTC
CASSLIGLAGGNEQFF
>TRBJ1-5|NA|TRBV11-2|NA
TGTGCCAGCAGCTTAGATTCCGGGAATCAGCCCCAGCATTTT
CASSLDSGNQPQHF
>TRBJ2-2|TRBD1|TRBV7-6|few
TGTGCCAGCAGCCCTGTCGCCGGGACAGGGCCATTCACCGGGGAGCTGTTTTTT
CASSPVAGTGPFTGELFF
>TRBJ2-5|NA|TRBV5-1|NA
TGCGCCAGCAGCTTGGGCATCTACAGGGCCCAAGAGACCCAGTACTTC
CASSLGIYRAQETQYF
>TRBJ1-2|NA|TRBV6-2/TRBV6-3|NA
TGTGCCAGCAGTTACCTGCGGGGGTATTCTAATGGCTACACCTTC
CASSYLRGYSNGYTF
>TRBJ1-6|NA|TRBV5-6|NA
TGTGCCAGCAGCCCGAGGGTGCTTAACTCCTATAATTCACCCCTCCACTTT
CASSPRVLNSYNSPLHF
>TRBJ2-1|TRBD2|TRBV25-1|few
TGTGCCAGCAGGGGGACTAGCGGGAGGACCCCACAGCAGTTCTTC
CASRGTSGRTPQQFF
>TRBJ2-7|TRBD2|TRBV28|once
TGTGCCAGCAGTTCCGATTTCGCGGGAGGATTCTACGAGCAGTACTTC
CASSSDFAGGFYEQYF
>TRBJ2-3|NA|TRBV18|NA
TGTGCCAGCTCACCCCCTTATCGGGGAAGGGGCACAGATACGCAGTATTTT
CASSPPYRGRGTDTQYF
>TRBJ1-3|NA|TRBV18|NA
TGTGCCAGCTCACCTAACAGGGATTTTGGAAACACCATATATTTT
CASSPNRDFGNTIYF
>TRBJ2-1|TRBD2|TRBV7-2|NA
TGTGCCAGCAGCGTCGGACTAGCGGGAGTCAATGAGCAGTTCTTC
CASSVGLAGVNEQFF
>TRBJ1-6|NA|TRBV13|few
TGTGCCAGCAGCTTAGAGGAGGGAATTGGTTCACCCCTCCACTTT
CASSLEEGIGSPLHF
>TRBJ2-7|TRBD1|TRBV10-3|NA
TGTGCCATCAGCATGGGACAGGGAGAGGCAGCCTACGAGCAGTACTTC
CAISMGQGEAAYEQYF
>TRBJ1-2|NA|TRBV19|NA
TGTGCCAGTAGTATAGACAGGGTGAACTATGGCTACACCTTC
CASSIDRVNYGYTF
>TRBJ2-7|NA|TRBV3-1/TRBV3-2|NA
TGTGCCAGCAGCCAAGAGGGCCCATCCTACGAGCAGTACTTC
CASSQEGPSYEQYF
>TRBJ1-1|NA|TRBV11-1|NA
TGTGCCAGCAGCTTAATATCGAGGGTGAACACTGAAGCTTTCTTT
CASSLISRVNTEAFF
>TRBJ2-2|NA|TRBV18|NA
TGTGCCAGCTCAGCGACAGGAACGAACACCGGGGAGCTGTTTTTT
CASSATGTNTGELFF
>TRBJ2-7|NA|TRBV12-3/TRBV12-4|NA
TGTGCCAGCAGCCCCCCCGCGATCTACGAGCAGTACTTC
CASSPPAIYEQYF
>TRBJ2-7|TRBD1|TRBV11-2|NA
TGTGCCAGCAGCTTTCAGGGGGTGGGCCACGAGCAGTACTTC
CASSFQGVGHEQYF
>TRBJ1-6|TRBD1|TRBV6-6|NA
TGTGCCAGCAGCCCGGGACAGGCGGCAGGTACCCTCCACTTT
CASSPGQAAGTLHF
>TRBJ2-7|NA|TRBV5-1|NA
TGCGCCAGCAGCTTGCGGGAAGTCGGGAGCCTGGGCGAGCAGTACTTC
CASSLREVGSLGEQYF
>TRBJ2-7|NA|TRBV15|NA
TGTGCCACCAGCAGTCCTCCGGGACTCTCGGTGGGCGAGCAGTACTTC
CATSSPPGLSVGEQYF
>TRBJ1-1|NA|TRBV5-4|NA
TGTGCCAGCAGCAAATCCGGACAGTTCCGTAACACTGAAGCTTTCTTT
CASSKSGQFRNTEAFF
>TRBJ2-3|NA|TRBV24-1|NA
TGTGCCACCAGTGATCCGAGAAGCTCCACGGTTACGCAGTATTTT
CATSDPRSSTVTQYF
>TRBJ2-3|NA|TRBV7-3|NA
TGTGCCAGCAGCTTAACTAGCGGTAGCACAGATACGCAGTATTTT
CASSLTSGSTDTQYF
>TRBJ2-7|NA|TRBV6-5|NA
TGTGCCAGCCAGGGGAGTGAGCAGTACTTC
CASQGSEQYF
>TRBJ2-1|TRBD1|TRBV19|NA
TGTGCCAGTAGTATAGGGCAGGGGGACAACCTTCCGCAGTTCTTC
CASSIGQGDNLPQFF
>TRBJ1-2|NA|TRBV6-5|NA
TGTGCCAGCAGAAACCGGGAAGTGGGCTATGGCTACACCTTC
CASRNREVGYGYTF